This T cell receptor (beta chain) was sequenced for a study of blood T cell repertoires in COVID-19. A word on this clone: A much larger clone lies one base from this, so it may be a read error.

CDR3 length: 15 amino acids. The germline V gene encodes CDR1 SNHLY and CDR2 FYNNEI. In the source study's methods: The assay estimated nucleated cells by amplifying reference gene primers. Generated by immunoSEQ multiplex PCR, the TCRdb table keeps only in-frame clones and is missing some. D and trimming come from the DNA, and the V and J calls and clone size come from that table. The sample consists of 100,000 to 110,000 clones, 70% to 80% of them appearing once. This receptor was identified in a man in his 70s with active or convalescent COVID-19. The chain employs TRBV2 and TRBJ2-2; weak D call: TRBD1 (6 bases). Sequencing input: peripheral blood. CDR3 DNA: TGTGCCAGCAGTGAGGGGACAACCAACACCGGGAAGCTGTTTTTT. Translated, it gives CASSEGTTNTGKLFF.